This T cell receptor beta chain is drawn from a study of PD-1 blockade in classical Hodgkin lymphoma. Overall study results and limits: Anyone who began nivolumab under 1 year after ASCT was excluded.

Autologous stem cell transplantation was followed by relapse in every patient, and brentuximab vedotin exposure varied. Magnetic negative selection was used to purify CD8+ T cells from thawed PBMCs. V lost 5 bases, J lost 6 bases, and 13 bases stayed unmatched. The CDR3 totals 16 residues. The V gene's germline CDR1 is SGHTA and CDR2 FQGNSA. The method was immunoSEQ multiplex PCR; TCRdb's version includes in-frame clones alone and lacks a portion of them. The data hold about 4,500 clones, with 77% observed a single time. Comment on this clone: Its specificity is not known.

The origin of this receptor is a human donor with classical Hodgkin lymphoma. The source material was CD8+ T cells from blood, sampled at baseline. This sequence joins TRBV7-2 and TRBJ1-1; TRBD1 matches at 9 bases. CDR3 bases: TGTGCCAGCAGCGGTCCCGGGACAGGGATGGGCGCTGAAGCTTTCTTT. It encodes CASSGPGTGMGAEAFF.